These T cell receptor beta chains were read from a single sample in a study of post-analysis software for immune sequencing data. A single record per CDR3 protein comes from TCRdb applying MiXCR to the PCR reads. The sample consists of 750,000 to 950,000 distinct CDR3 sequences, about half of them appearing once. The sample comprised blood. These receptors came from a girl between 5 and 17 years old with multiple sclerosis. CDR3s include the opening cysteine and the closing phenylalanine or tryptophan. Each record gives: CDR3 protein, CDR3 length, J gene, V gene.

CDR3 protein: CASSVHLRGFRTEAFF
CDR3 length: 16
J gene: TRBJ1-1
V gene: TRBV7-9

CDR3 protein: CASNDGQGISYEQYF
CDR3 length: 15
J gene: TRBJ2-7
V gene: TRBV7-9

CDR3 protein: CASSSPHVEASYEQYF
CDR3 length: 16
J gene: TRBJ2-7
V gene: TRBV6-2/TRBV6-3

CDR3 protein: CACSFFTIGAEQYF
CDR3 length: 14
J gene: TRBJ2-7
V gene: TRBV11-3

CDR3 protein: CASSRDIAYEQYF
CDR3 length: 13
J gene: NA
V gene: TRBV14

CDR3 protein: CASSVGVSSYEQYF
CDR3 length: 14
J gene: TRBJ2-7
V gene: TRBV9

CDR3 protein: CATSEDGGLDEQFF
CDR3 length: 14
J gene: TRBJ2-1
V gene: TRBV24-1

CDR3 protein: CASSLVWREETSTDTQYF
CDR3 length: 18
J gene: TRBJ2-3
V gene: TRBV7-2

CDR3 protein: CASSLVEGYTF
CDR3 length: 11
J gene: TRBJ1-2
V gene: TRBV7-9

CDR3 protein: CASTPGTRNSPLHF
CDR3 length: 14
J gene: TRBJ1-6
V gene: TRBV6-5

CDR3 protein: CASSPTGGQGSYSNQPQHF
CDR3 length: 19
J gene: TRBJ1-5
V gene: TRBV28

CDR3 protein: CASNLLAGGRGVQFF
CDR3 length: 15
J gene: TRBJ2-1
V gene: TRBV6-2/TRBV6-3

CDR3 protein: CASSPTQITDTQYF
CDR3 length: 14
J gene: TRBJ2-3
V gene: TRBV7-3

CDR3 protein: CATSEPRASGGQTAFF
CDR3 length: 16
J gene: TRBJ2-1
V gene: TRBV24-1

CDR3 protein: CASSLWGLAGVGDNEQFF
CDR3 length: 18
J gene: TRBJ2-1
V gene: TRBV7-2

CDR3 protein: CSVEVAGHGSEQFF
CDR3 length: 14
J gene: TRBJ2-1
V gene: TRBV29-1

CDR3 protein: CASSLPRGAHNEQFF
CDR3 length: 15
J gene: TRBJ2-1
V gene: TRBV7-2

CDR3 protein: CATSRDRVHEQFF
CDR3 length: 13
J gene: TRBJ2-1
V gene: TRBV15

CDR3 protein: CSAHLGTSGRGEQFF
CDR3 length: 15
J gene: TRBJ2-1
V gene: TRBV20-1

CDR3 protein: CASSPRGPGGVYLDYGYTF
CDR3 length: 19
J gene: TRBJ1-2
V gene: TRBV27

CDR3 protein: CAISESTSGAKNIQYF
CDR3 length: 16
J gene: TRBJ2-4
V gene: TRBV10-3

CDR3 protein: CASIRTWGASDTQYF
CDR3 length: 15
J gene: TRBJ2-3
V gene: TRBV7-2